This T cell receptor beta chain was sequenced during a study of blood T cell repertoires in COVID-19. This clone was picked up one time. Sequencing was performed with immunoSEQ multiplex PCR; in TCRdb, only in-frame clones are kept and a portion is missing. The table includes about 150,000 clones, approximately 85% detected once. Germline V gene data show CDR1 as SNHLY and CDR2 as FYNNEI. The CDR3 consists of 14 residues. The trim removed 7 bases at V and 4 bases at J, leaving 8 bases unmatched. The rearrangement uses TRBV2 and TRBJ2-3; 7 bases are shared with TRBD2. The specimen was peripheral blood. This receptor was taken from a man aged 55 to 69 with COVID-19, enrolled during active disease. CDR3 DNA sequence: TGTGCCAGCACCAAAGGTACTAGCGCAGATACGCAGTATTTT. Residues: CASTKGTSADTQYF.